Listed here are 16 T cell receptor beta chains from one sample, sequenced in a study of shared clonotypes between healthy human individuals. Clones were read by immunoSEQ multiplex PCR, and TCRdb kept only the in-frame ones, dropping some. The sample consists of over 2 million clones, about 95% of them appearing once. Sequencing was carried out using naive CD4+ T cells sorted from blood. Documented subset: CD45RA+ positively selected. The receptor set was obtained from a man aged 18 to 29 in good health.

The chain employs TRBV5-1 and TRBJ2-3; D is unresolved. V lost 4 bases to trimming and J lost 1 base, with 13 bases between them. Germline-derived CDR1 and CDR2 are SGHRS and YFSETQ. CDR3 length: 15 residues. CDR3 in amino acids: CASSPDSARTDTQYF. DNA for the CDR3: TGCGCCAGCAGCCCCGACTCGGCCCGCACAGATACGCAGTATTTT.

The chain carries TRBV18 and TRBJ2-3, with 7 bases identical to TRBD1. This CDR3 has 16 amino acids. Per germline, CDR1 KGHSH and CDR2 LQKENI. Germline trimming cut 2 bases from V and 5 bases from J; bases unmatched to any gene: 10. The CDR3 region is CASSPETGTVIDTQYF. The CDR3 DNA sequence: TGTGCCAGCTCACCAGAGACAGGGACCGTCATAGATACGCAGTATTTT.

The rearrangement uses TRBV7-6 and TRBJ2-6; no clear D gene. CDR3 length: 16 residues. Germline loops: CDR1 SGHVS, CDR2 FNYEAQ. With 2 bases removed from V and 1 base from J, the gap between germline ends came to 9 bases. CDR3 bases: TGTGCCAGCAGCTTACTAGGCAGTTCTGGGGCCAACGTCCTGACTTTC. It codes for CASSLLGSSGANVLTF.

CDR3 nucleotide sequence: TGTGCCAGCTCACTCACAACCTACGAGCAGTACTTC. Translation gives CASSLTTYEQYF. The chain uses TRBV18 and TRBJ2-7, with unresolved D. The CDR3 loop spans 12 amino acids. Trimming left V 4 bases short and J 2 bases short, with 6 bases between. Looked up from germline, CDR1 is KGHSH and CDR2 is LQKENI.

In regard to this clone: Other DNA sequences in this sample translate to the same CDR3. The gene calls are TRBV5-1 and TRBJ2-7; tentatively, D is TRBD1 or TRBD2 (5 bases each). This CDR3 is built from 15 residues. V shed 0 bases and J shed 2 bases, with 12 bases lying between them. Germline lookup yields CDR1 SGHRS and CDR2 YFSETQ. The CDR3 coding sequence is TGCGCCAGCAGCTTGGCTGGGACGGCCCCCTACGAGCAGTACTTC. This codes for CASSLAGTAPYEQYF.

CDR3 nucleotide sequence: TGTGCCAGCAGCGTAAGGAGACTTCATCAGCCCCAGCATTTT. Its translation is CASSVRRLHQPQHF. This chain links TRBV9 with TRBJ1-5, with D unresolved. Between the trimmed V and J ends, which lost 1 base and 5 bases, there was a span of 10 bases. The CDR3 length is 14 residues. Germline V gives CDR1 SGDLS, CDR2 YYNGEE.

The chain is built from TRBV5-1 and TRBJ1-3; a weak D match, TRBD1 (5 bases). The V end lost 4 bases, the J end lost 0 bases, and 8 bases lay between the germline ends. Germline-derived CDR1 and CDR2 are SGHRS and YFSETQ. The CDR3 extends over 14 amino acids. The CDR3 DNA is TGCGCCAGCAGCCGAGGGGACTCTGGAAACACCATATATTTT. This gives the protein CASSRGDSGNTIYF.

Note on this clone: This CDR3 is also generated by other DNA sequences in the sample. The J gene is TRBJ2-1, the V gene TRBV6-5; 8 nucleotides match TRBD1. Trimming cost V 6 bases and J 0 bases; bases outside gene matches: 4. This CDR3 contains 15 residues. CDR1 and CDR2 (germline): MNHEY, SVGAGI. CDR3 region: CASRPGGSSYNEQFF. The CDR3, as DNA: TGTGCCAGCAGGCCAGGGGGCAGCTCCTACAATGAGCAGTTCTTC.

To note about this clone: Other DNA sequences within the sample encode an identical CDR3. The chain recombines TRBV18 with TRBJ2-7; D gene ambiguous. The CDR3 has 13 amino acids. Germline assignment: CDR1 KGHSH and CDR2 LQKENI. Trimming left V 2 bases short and J 2 bases short, with 7 bases between. The CDR3 DNA is TGTGCCAGCTCACCAGGCACAACCTACGAGCAGTACTTC. Encoded protein: CASSPGTTYEQYF. The variable domain in full, completed from reference TRBV18 and TRBJ2-7, reads NAGVMQNPRHLVRRRGQEARLRCSPMKGHSHVYWYRQLPEEGLKFMVYLQKENIIDESGMPKERFSAEFPKEGPSILRIQQVVRGDSAAYFCASSPGTTYEQYFGPGTRLTVT.

Note on this clone: The same CDR3 can be traced to other DNA sequences in this sample. The V and J genes are TRBV2 and TRBJ2-5; D gene unclear. The ends were cut back, 6 bases at V and 4 bases at J, with 3 bases in the middle. The CDR3 has 10 residues. Germline loops: CDR1 SNHLY, CDR2 FYNNEI. The CDR3 loop reads CASRLETQYF. Here the CDR3 DNA reads TGTGCCAGCAGGCTAGAGACCCAGTACTTC.

The genes are TRBV5-1 and TRBJ2-2; no definite D call. CDR1 SGHRS and CDR2 YFSETQ come from the germline V gene. V was pared by 0 bases and J by 0 bases, with 9 bases between. The CDR3 totals 16 residues. This chain's CDR3 is CASSLEARSNTGELFF. The CDR3 region has the DNA TGCGCCAGCAGCTTGGAGGCCAGGTCGAACACCGGGGAGCTGTTTTTT.

In nucleotides, the CDR3 is TGTGCCAGCAGCTTGATAGGTAGTCCGGGAGGGCCTGTCGGGCATGAGCAGTTCTTC. It encodes CASSLIGSPGGPVGHEQFF. The V and J genes are TRBV5-5 and TRBJ2-1; TRBD2 agrees at 8 bases. After removal of 1 base from V and 8 bases from J, the junction contained 20 bases not matched to a gene. Per germline, CDR1 SGHKS and CDR2 YYEKEE (reference sequence). CDR3 length equals 19 residues.

The V gene is TRBV7-9, the J gene TRBJ1-6; D is unclear. The CDR3 loop spans 16 amino acids. V shed 1 base and J shed 5 bases, with 12 bases lying between them. The germline V gene encodes CDR1 SEHNR and CDR2 FQNEAQ (reference sequence). CDR3 region: CASSLGRGTHNSPLHF. CDR3 sequence (DNA): TGTGCCAGCAGCTTAGGGCGGGGAACTCATAATTCACCCCTCCACTTT. Drawing the rest from reference TRBV7-9 and TRBJ1-6, the complete variable domain is DTGVSQNPRHKITKRGQNVTFRCDPISEHNRLYWYRQTLGQGPEFLTYFQNEAQLEKSRLLSDRFSAERPKGSFSTLEIQRTEQGDSAMYLCASSLGRGTHNSPLHFGNGTRLTVT.

The chain is built from TRBV19 and TRBJ1-1, with a possible D match to TRBD1 (5 bases). The V end was cut by 6 bases, the J end by 3 bases, with 17 bases between. CDR1 and CDR2 (germline): LNHDA, SQIVND (reference sequence). The CDR3 contains 15 residues. DNA of the CDR3: TGTGCCAGTAGAGCTAACAGGCTTACAGACACTGAAGCTTTCTTT. As protein: CASRANRLTDTEAFF.

The genes are TRBV29-1 and TRBJ1-3; TRBD1 matches at 9 bases. The CDR3 covers 14 residues. Trimming at V came to 6 bases and at J to 8 bases, leaving 11 bases not matched to a gene. Germline V lookup: CDR1 SQVTM, CDR2 ANQGSEA. The CDR3 here is CSVQGQGPSDTIYF. DNA of the CDR3: TGCAGCGTCCAGGGACAGGGACCCTCGGACACCATATATTTT.

The rearrangement links TRBV2 to TRBJ2-2, with D uncertain. V was shortened by 2 bases and J by 4 bases, with 11 bases between the two germline ends. The CDR3 is 15 amino acids. CDR1 and CDR2 (germline): SNHLY, FYNNEI. The CDR3 protein is CASSESPGLTGELFF. CDR3 nucleotide sequence: TGTGCCAGCAGTGAATCGCCAGGCCTCACCGGGGAGCTGTTTTTT.